This is a list of T cell receptor beta chains from one sample in a study of blood T cells in healthy people across ages. TCRdb independently ran MiXCR on the 5' RACE reads; one entry per CDR3 protein. The sample holds over 1,300,000 distinct CDR3 sequences, roughly 60% seen once. The specimen was blood. These receptors came from a man aged 18 to 29 in good health. Each CDR3 is given with its conserved first and last residue. A D gene is named only where the DNA matches it firmly. Clone size is shown for a subset of rows, as once, few, many or a class of expanded clone.

>-|TRBV27|TRBJ2-7|few
TGTGCCAGCAGTCCGGGACTGAATTCCTACGAGCAGTACTTC
CASSPGLNSYEQYF
>-|TRBV27|TRBJ1-1|few
TGTGCCAGCAGTTTATCGAGCGTGAACACTGAAGCTTTCTTT
CASSLSSVNTEAFF
>-|TRBV20-1|TRBJ2-7|-
TGCAGTGGCGCTAGTGGGGCGGAGGCGATCTACGAGCAGTACTTC
CSGASGAEAIYEQYF
>-|TRBV6-2/TRBV6-3|TRBJ2-1|-
TGTGCCAGCAGCCCCAACCCTGGGCCCTTAGGAGAGCAGTTCTTC
CASSPNPGPLGEQFF
>-|TRBV20-1|TRBJ1-2|-
TGCAGTGCTAGACCCCAGAGGGGGGGCGCGTATGGCTACACCTTC
CSARPQRGGAYGYTF
>-|TRBV7-8|TRBJ2-3|-
TGTGCCAGCAACCTCGTCACAGATACGCAGTATTTT
CASNLVTDTQYF
>-|TRBV27|TRBJ1-1|-
TGTGCCAGCTCCCTTTTGGGGACGGGGGCTGAAGCTTTCTTT
CASSLLGTGAEAFF
>-|TRBV29-1|TRBJ2-3|-
TGCAGCGTGACGGGACTCCTTATCACAGATACGCAGTATTTT
CSVTGLLITDTQYF
>-|TRBV20-1|TRBJ2-5|-
TGCAGTGCTAGAGATCCTAATAGGCTGTCACAAGAGCAGTACTTC
CSARDPNRLSQEQYF
>TRBD2|TRBV27|TRBJ2-7|few
TGTGCCAGCAGTCCCCAGGGAGCGGGGGACTACGAGCAGTACTTC
CASSPQGAGDYEQYF
>-|TRBV20-1|TRBJ1-5|few
TGCAGTGCCAATACAGGGTCTCAGCCCCAGCATTTT
CSANTGSQPQHF
>-|TRBV6-5|TRBJ2-7|few
TGTGCCAGCAGCCACGAAGTCACCACAATTTTAGCCGAGCAGTACTTC
CASSHEVTTILAEQYF
>-|TRBV4-3|TRBJ2-7|-
TGCGCCAGCAGCCCGGTCTGGACGGGCAACGAGCAGTACTTC
CASSPVWTGNEQYF
>-|TRBV6-1|TRBJ1-2|-
TGTCATTCAGGGTTAAACTATGGCTACACCTTC
CHSGLNYGYTF
>-|TRBV20-1|TRBJ2-6|-
TGCAGTGCTACAATAGGAGGGGCCAACGTCCTGACTTTC
CSATIGGANVLTF
>-|TRBV20-1|TRBJ2-7|-
TGCAGTGCCAATCAGGGTTGGGCCTACGAGCAGTACTTC
CSANQGWAYEQYF
>-|TRBV15|TRBJ2-3|once
TGTGCCACTCAAGAAGGTAGGAGGACAGATACGCAGTATTTT
CATQEGRRTDTQYF
>-|TRBV20-1|TRBJ2-3|-
TGCAGTGCGATTAGCACAGATACGCAGTATTTT
CSAISTDTQYF
>-|TRBV9|TRBJ2-2|-
TGTGCCAGCAGCGTAACCATGGGTGCCGGGGAGCTGTTTTTT
CASSVTMGAGELFF
>-|TRBV5-1|TRBJ2-1|few
TGCGCCAGCAGCTTGTTAGGGGGACTTTCCTACAATGAGCAGTTCTTC
CASSLLGGLSYNEQFF
>-|TRBV3-1|TRBJ2-1|few
TGTGCCAGCAGCCAAGTTCCTAGTGAGCAGTTCTTC
CASSQVPSEQFF
>-|TRBV10-3|TRBJ2-7|-
TGTGCCATCAGTGAGTCGATCTCGTACGAGCAGTACTTC
CAISESISYEQYF
>TRBD1|TRBV5-1|TRBJ1-4|-
TGCGCCAGCAGCGGGACAGGGTTTAATGAAAAACTGTTTTTT
CASSGTGFNEKLFF
>-|TRBV7-6|TRBJ2-2|-
TGTGCCAGCAGCTCCGGGTCGGGCGGGGAGCTGTTTTTT
CASSSGSGGELFF
>-|TRBV7-6|TRBJ2-7|-
TGTGCCAGCAGCTTAGCGCGGCAGGCGAATGAGCAGTACTTC
CASSLARQANEQYF
>TRBD2|TRBV9|TRBJ2-2|-
TGTGCCAGCAGCGTAGTATCGGCTAGCGGGATGAAATCGAACACCGGGGAGCTGTTTTTT
CASSVVSASGMKSNTGELFF
>-|TRBV9|TRBJ2-3|-
TGTGCCAGCAGCGTGCGGGGGCCAAGCACAGATACGCAGTATTTT
CASSVRGPSTDTQYF
>-|TRBV29-1|TRBJ1-1|-
TGCAGCGTTCAGGGGAGAGTAAGATACAACACTGAAGCTTTCTTT
CSVQGRVRYNTEAFF
>TRBD2|TRBV27|TRBJ2-1|-
TGTGCCAGCAGCCCTCTAGCGGAGGGCGCCTACAATGAGCAGTTCTTC
CASSPLAEGAYNEQFF
>-|TRBV27|TRBJ2-7|-
TGTGCCCGCAGTCTACGACAGACCTACGAGCAGTACTTC
CARSLRQTYEQYF
>-|TRBV15|TRBJ2-7|-
TGTGCCACCAGCACAGACTTGTTGGGGGGGGCTGGCGAGCAGTACTTC
CATSTDLLGGAGEQYF
>-|TRBV20-1|TRBJ1-6|-
TGCAGTGCTAGGGGGGAGGGCGACCATAATTCACCCCTCCACTTT
CSARGEGDHNSPLHF
>TRBD1|TRBV6-1|TRBJ2-3|once
TGTGCCACTAACCCGCATCGGACAGGGACTACAGATACGCAGTATTTT
CATNPHRTGTTDTQYF
>-|TRBV29-1|TRBJ2-1|-
TGCAGCGTTGAGACTGGAGACTACAATGGGCAGTTCTTC
CSVETGDYNGQFF
>-|TRBV3-1|TRBJ2-5|once
TGTGCCAGCAGCCAAGCGCTGGGGCCCTACGAGCAATACTTC
CASSQALGPYEQYF
>-|TRBV4-1|TRBJ1-4|few
TGCGCCAGCAGCCAACCCGACAGTAATATTGAAAAACTGTTTTTT
CASSQPDSNIEKLFF
>TRBD1|TRBV20-1|TRBJ2-7|-
TGCAGTGCTAGAGCACCGACAGGGTCCGAGCAGTACTTC
CSARAPTGSEQYF
>-|TRBV2|TRBJ2-4|-
TGTGCCAGCATCGGGGGAACCCTTGACAAAAACATTCAGTACTTC
CASIGGTLDKNIQYF
>-|TRBV24-1|TRBJ2-3|-
TGTGCCACCAGTGAAGAGCTGAACACAGATACGCAGTATTTT
CATSEELNTDTQYF
>-|TRBV5-1|TRBJ2-7|-
TGCGCCAGCAGCTCACGTGGGGCAAGTTCCTACGAGCAGTACTTC
CASSSRGASSYEQYF
>-|TRBV25-1|TRBJ2-7|-
TGTGCCAGCAGTTTTGACGGGGACAACTACGAGCAGTACTTC
CASSFDGDNYEQYF
>-|TRBV5-1|TRBJ2-7|-
TGCGCCAGCAGCTTGCGGTCAGGGTCCTACGAGCAGTACTTC
CASSLRSGSYEQYF
>-|TRBV27|TRBJ2-1|few
TGTGCCAGCAGTCCCGCTTTACAGAATGAGCAGTTCTTC
CASSPALQNEQFF
>TRBD1|TRBV28|TRBJ2-1|-
TGTGCCAGCAACCTTTATGGGACAGGGAATAGGGAGCAGTTCTTC
CASNLYGTGNREQFF
>-|TRBV2|TRBJ2-3|-
TGTGCCAGCAGAGAGAGGGAGAGCGCCTCAGATACGCAGTATTTT
CASRERESASDTQYF
>-|TRBV29-1|TRBJ1-1|-
TGCAGCGCCAACTGGGGGCCAAACACTGAAGCTTTCTTT
CSANWGPNTEAFF
>TRBD2|TRBV4-1|TRBJ2-7|-
TGCGCCAGCAGCCTCACCCTGGGACTAGCGGGAGGCTACGAGCAGTACTTC
CASSLTLGLAGGYEQYF
>-|TRBV6-1|TRBJ2-3|-
TGTGCCAGCAGCCCACTAGAGGAACCGGGGTTACAAGGTACAGATACGCAGTATTTT
CASSPLEEPGLQGTDTQYF
>-|TRBV7-2|TRBJ2-7|-
TGTGCCAGCAGCCGAGACCAGGGACTCGCCTACGAGCAGTACTTC
CASSRDQGLAYEQYF
>-|TRBV25-1|TRBJ1-6|few
TGTGCCAGCAGACAGGGTGGTAATTCACCCCTCCACTTT
CASRQGGNSPLHF
>TRBD2|TRBV29-1|TRBJ2-3|few
TGCAGCGCCGGGGAGGGAGCCACCACAGATACGCAGTATTTT
CSAGEGATTDTQYF
>-|TRBV5-1|TRBJ1-4|few
TGCGCCAGCAGCTTGGAGGGGGGGCTGAGGTCTAATGAAAAACTGTTTTTT
CASSLEGGLRSNEKLFF
>-|TRBV7-8|TRBJ2-5|-
TGTGCCAGCAGCCGAAACAGGGCGCCCCAAGAGACCCAGTACTTC
CASSRNRAPQETQYF
>-|TRBV12-3/TRBV12-4|TRBJ2-5|-
TGTGCCAGCAGTACCCCGACAGTCCAAGAGACCCAGTACTTC
CASSTPTVQETQYF
>-|TRBV7-9|TRBJ2-5|-
TGTGCCAGCAGCTTACCAGTCAATGAGCAGTACTTC
CASSLPVNEQYF
>TRBD2|TRBV7-9|TRBJ2-3|-
TGTGCCAGCAGCTTAGAGGTTCTAGCGGGGAACTACACAGATACGCAGTATTTT
CASSLEVLAGNYTDTQYF
>TRBD1|TRBV2|TRBJ2-4|-
TGTGCCAGCAGTCCCGGGACAGGGGACGAAAACATTCAGTACTTC
CASSPGTGDENIQYF
>TRBD2|TRBV11-2|TRBJ2-1|-
TGTGCCAGCAGCTTAGAGCCGAGTCTAGCGGGGGACCCGAATGAGCAGTTCTTC
CASSLEPSLAGDPNEQFF
>TRBD1|TRBV4-2|TRBJ2-1|-
TGTGCCAGCAGCCAAGATCTTGAGACAGGGGGCTCTGAGCAGTTCTTC
CASSQDLETGGSEQFF
>-|TRBV5-1|TRBJ2-2|-
TGCGCCAGCAGCGGTATGAACACCGGGGAGCTGTTTTTT
CASSGMNTGELFF